These T cell receptor beta chains were read from a single sample in a study of regulatory T cells in long-lasting Graves disease. MiXCR was run by TCRdb on the multiplex PCR reads, yielding one entry per CDR3 protein. The sample includes roughly 380,000 distinct CDR3 sequences, 15% to 19% seen only once; the top ten take about 24%. This sample comprised peripheral blood mononuclear cells (PBMCs), obtained at new diagnosis, from a patient treated with antithyroid drugs. These receptors all come from a female donor with Graves disease. Both conserved end residues are part of each CDR3. D genes are given only for firm matches. Clone size appears in some rows only: once, few, many, or a class for an expanded clone.

d_call,clone_size,v_call,j_call,cdr3_aa,cdr3_nt
-,many,TRBV29-1,TRBJ2-2,CSVALAARNTGELFF,TGCAGCGTTGCTCTCGCGGCCCGGAACACCGGGGAGCTGTTTTTT
TRBD1,few,TRBV24-1,TRBJ2-1,CATSDNTGDRHNEQFF,TGTGCCACCAGTGACAACACAGGGGACCGTCACAATGAGCAGTTCTTC
TRBD2,-,TRBV19,TRBJ2-3,CASSIVLGRLAGGSTDTQYF,TGTGCCAGTAGTATAGTTCTGGGGCGGCTAGCGGGAGGGAGCACAGATACGCAGTATTTT
-,many,TRBV20-1,TRBJ2-5,CSARNGGIQETQYF,TGCAGTGCTAGAAACGGCGGGATCCAAGAGACCCAGTACTTC
TRBD1,many,TRBV30,TRBJ2-1,CACRGQGYYNEQFF,TGTGCCTGCCGGGGACAGGGGTACTACAATGAGCAGTTCTTC
-,many,TRBV12-5,TRBJ1-4,CASGLGDQAATNEKLFF,TGTGCTAGTGGTTTGGGTGATCAGGCTGCAACTAATGAAAAACTGTTTTTT
-,-,TRBV7-9,TRBJ2-3,CSSSSRADTQYF,TGTTCCAGCAGCTCAAGGGCGGATACGCAGTATTTT
-,many,TRBV5-1,TRBJ1-4,CASSSTGQNEKLFF,TGCGCCAGCAGCTCGACCGGACAGAATGAAAAACTGTTTTTT
-,many,TRBV12-3/TRBV12-4,TRBJ1-6,CASSITLLDSPLHF,TGTGCCAGCAGTATTACGCTCTTGGATTCACCCCTCCACTTT
-,many,TRBV7-2,TRBJ2-7,CASSPQGGFDEQYF,TGTGCCAGCAGCCCTCAGGGTGGGTTTGACGAGCAGTACTTC
TRBD2,many,TRBV11-2,TRBJ2-2,CASSPRLAGAGELFF,TGTGCCAGCAGCCCGAGACTAGCGGGAGCCGGGGAGCTGTTTTTT
-,many,TRBV7-3,TRBJ2-6,CASSGGPSGANVLTF,TGTGCCAGCAGCGGGGGGCCCTCAGGGGCCAACGTCCTGACTTTC
TRBD1,-,TRBV28,TRBJ1-1,CASTHPRFWLGTGGVEAFF,TGTGCCAGCACCCATCCCCGGTTCTGGTTAGGGACAGGGGGCGTTGAAGCTTTCTTT
-,few,TRBV11-2,TRBJ1-1,CASSRLFKGRETEAFF,TGTGCCAGCAGCCGGCTGTTTAAGGGGAGGGAAACTGAAGCTTTCTTT
TRBD1,-,TRBV5-6,TRBJ2-1,CASSVGQGDEQFF,TGTGCCAGCAGTGTGGGACAGGGGGATGAGCAGTTCTTC
-,many,TRBV10-2,TRBJ2-3,CASSGGFRRDTDTQYF,TGCGCCAGCAGTGGGGGCTTCAGGAGGGACACAGATACGCAGTATTTT
-,many,TRBV10-1,TRBJ2-1,CASSLGGSFYNEQFF,TGCGCCAGCAGTTTAGGGGGATCCTTCTACAATGAGCAGTTCTTC
TRBD2,many,TRBV6-5,TRBJ2-1,CASSFLAGDGNEQFF,TGTGCCAGCAGTTTTCTAGCGGGAGACGGCAATGAGCAGTTCTTC
TRBD1,few,TRBV7-6,TRBJ1-3,CASSLGQGASGNTIYF,TGTGCCAGCAGCTTAGGACAGGGGGCCTCTGGAAACACCATATATTTT
-,many,TRBV7-3,TRBJ2-3,CASSLRGRSSTDTQYF,TGTGCCAGCAGCTTAAGGGGTAGAAGCAGCACAGATACGCAGTATTTT
-,few,TRBV19,TRBJ1-2,CASSPSVGMVYGYTF,TGTGCCAGTAGTCCCTCAGTTGGTATGGTGTATGGCTACACCTTC
-,many,TRBV12-3/TRBV12-4,TRBJ1-2,CASSVWTAYGYTF,TGTGCCAGCAGTGTATGGACTGCATATGGCTACACCTTC
-,many,TRBV9,TRBJ2-1,CASSVNSGLLQSYNEQFF,TGTGCCAGCAGCGTAAATAGCGGCTTGCTTCAATCCTACAATGAGCAGTTCTTC
TRBD2,many,TRBV3-1,TRBJ2-1,CASSQGGLARSYNEQFF,TGTGCCAGCAGCCAAGGGGGACTAGCGCGTTCCTACAATGAGCAGTTCTTC
TRBD1,many,TRBV10-3,TRBJ1-4,CAISWGQGVNEKLFF,TGTGCCATCAGTTGGGGACAGGGGGTCAATGAAAAACTGTTTTTT
-,-,TRBV20-1,TRBJ1-1,CSARRGVGAMNTEAFF,TGCAGTGCTAGAAGAGGGGTTGGGGCTATGAACACTGAAGCTTTCTTT
TRBD1,many,TRBV5-4,TRBJ2-3,CASSLQGVPDTQYF,TGTGCCAGCAGCTTACAGGGGGTCCCAGATACGCAGTATTTT
-,-,TRBV6-2/TRBV6-3,TRBJ2-1,CASSHGPKNEQFF,TGTGCCAGCAGCCACGGACCGAAGAATGAGCAGTTCTTC
TRBD2,many,TRBV24-1,TRBJ2-5,CATSEGSGTIYFTQYF,TGTGCCACCAGTGAGGGTTCCGGGACTATCTATTTCACCCAGTACTTC
-,many,TRBV5-1,TRBJ2-1,CASSLLESNNEQFF,TGCGCCAGCAGCTTACTAGAAAGTAACAATGAGCAGTTCTTC
-,many,TRBV18,TRBJ1-2,CASSPGQFDGYTF,TGTGCCAGCTCACCAGGACAGTTCGATGGCTACACCTTC
-,many,TRBV3-1,TRBJ1-5,CASSQDVGHHQPQHF,TGTGCCAGCAGCCAAGATGTAGGTCACCATCAGCCCCAGCATTTT
-,many,TRBV12-3/TRBV12-4,TRBJ2-5,CASSPPTVTETQYF,TGTGCCAGCAGCCCCCCGACAGTAACTGAGACCCAGTACTTC
-,many,TRBV20-1,TRBJ1-2,CSASDGYTF,TGCAGTGCTAGCGATGGCTACACCTTC
-,many,TRBV12-3/TRBV12-4,TRBJ1-1,CASSLGTSMNTEAFF,TGTGCCAGCAGTTTAGGAACATCAATGAACACTGAAGCTTTCTTT
-,many,TRBV11-2,TRBJ1-1,CASSLEFRVRGNTEAFF,TGTGCCAGCAGCTTAGAATTCAGGGTAAGGGGGAACACTGAAGCTTTCTTT
TRBD1,few,TRBV4-1,TRBJ1-1,CASRRAGGRRMAFF,TGCGCCAGCAGACGCGCAGGGGGCCGGAGGATGGCTTTCTTT
-,-,TRBV4-3,TRBJ2-5,CASSSTGGHYFF,TGCGCCAGCAGCTCCACGGGGGGACACTATTTCTTC
-,many,TRBV12-3/TRBV12-4,TRBJ1-3,CASSAFQGTIYF,TGTGCCAGCAGTGCCTTCCAGGGCACCATATATTTT
TRBD2,many,TRBV11-2,TRBJ2-3,CASSGLAGGLTDTQYF,TGTGCCAGCAGCGGGCTGGCGGGGGGACTCACAGATACGCAGTATTTT
TRBD1,few,TRBV6-5,TRBJ2-5,CASSSTGGIETQYF,TGTGCCAGCAGTTCGACAGGGGGCATCGAGACCCAGTACTTC
-,few,TRBV12-3/TRBV12-4,TRBJ2-3,CASSRNVGADTQYF,TGTGCCAGCAGCCGGAACGTGGGGGCAGATACGCAGTATTTT
-,many,TRBV5-6,TRBJ2-7,CASSSDSLSYEQYF,TGTGCCAGCAGCTCCGACAGCCTCTCCTACGAGCAGTACTTC
-,many,TRBV5-6,TRBJ1-3,CASSPDRNFGNTIYF,TGTGCCAGCAGCCCCGACAGAAACTTCGGAAACACCATATATTTT
TRBD2,many,TRBV6-1,TRBJ2-2,CASSTNSGRGTGELFF,TGTGCCAGCAGTACTAATAGCGGGAGAGGCACCGGGGAGCTGTTTTTT
-,many,TRBV11-1,TRBJ2-7,CASSSTGEYEQYF,TGTGCCAGCAGCTCAACCGGGGAATACGAGCAGTACTTC
-,few,TRBV15,TRBJ2-5,CATSRATGRFLETQYF,TGTGCCACCAGCAGAGCGACAGGGAGGTTCCTTGAGACCCAGTACTTC
-,many,TRBV5-5,TRBJ2-4,CASYGDKNIQYF,TGTGCCAGCTACGGAGACAAAAACATTCAGTACTTC
-,many,TRBV20-1,TRBJ2-2,CSAPRGAIPNTGELFF,TGCAGTGCCCCCCGGGGCGCGATACCGAACACCGGGGAGCTGTTTTTT
-,few,TRBV4-1,TRBJ2-7,CASSLRTHYEQYF,TGCGCCAGCAGCCTACGGACACACTACGAGCAGTACTTC
-,many,TRBV29-1,TRBJ2-3,CSVEGVCECPGDTQYF,TGCAGCGTTGAAGGGGTATGTGAGTGCCCGGGAGATACGCAGTATTTT